What follows describes a single T cell receptor beta chain. Its antigen is still unknown. Primers for the PCR totalled 60 Vbeta and 13 Jbeta. Method: immunoSEQ multiplex PCR; TCRdb's copy keeps in-frame clones and lacks some. The repertoire holds about 120,000 clones, with 80% as singletons. The record originates from a study of cytomegalovirus exposure and HLA in healthy donors. Study-wide points: Across all donors, roughly uniform sequencing depth was an assumption of the presence/absence analyses.

Sequenced sample: PBMCs. This receptor was taken from a female donor in good health and CMV-seropositive.

The CDR3 nucleotides are TGTGCCACCAGCAGAGATGGCCTCCTCTATGGCTACACCTTC. This gives the protein CATSRDGLLYGYTF. This chain joins TRBV15 and TRBJ1-2; the D is unclear. Germline V gives CDR1 LNHNV, CDR2 YYDKDF (reference sequence). V lost 0 bases and J lost 4, with 9 bases in between. The CDR3 sequence is 14 residues long.